Below, 10 T cell receptor beta chains from the same sample are listed, as sequenced in a study of blood T cells in healthy people across ages. Together with a sample-barcoded 5' primer, a J-beta primer mix was included in a second PCR lasting about 7 to 12 cycles. TCRdb reprocessed the 5' RACE reads via MiXCR and lists one record per CDR3 protein. The data show around 1,000,000 distinct CDR3 sequences, with approximately 26% seen just once and approximately 0.75% held by the top ten. In addition, the sample was reused for a study of T cells of mothers and their children.

The sequenced sample consisted of blood. These receptor sequences come from a girl aged 2-10 years in good health.

This clonotype was found a few times. The chain couples TRBV12-3 or TRBV12-4 to TRBJ1-1; D gene ambiguous. V lost 6 bases and J lost 11, with 10 bases in between. The CDR3 is made up of 10 amino acids. Here the CDR3 reads CASSPRYAFF. CDR3 sequence (DNA): TGTGCCAGCAGCCCCCGGTATGCTTTCTTT.

This rearrangement joins TRBV4-3 to TRBJ2-3; no clear D. Germline CDR1 and CDR2: LGHNA and YSLEER. Trimming removed 0 bases at V and 2 bases at J, with 6 bases between. The CDR3 spans 14 residues. The CDR3 loop reads CASSQEFYTDTQYF. CDR3 in DNA: TGCGCCAGCAGCCAAGAGTTCTACACAGATACGCAGTATTTT.

The rearrangement joins TRBV28 to TRBJ2-7, with D perhaps TRBD1 (6 bases). CDR3 length: 13 amino acids. In germline, CDR1 is MDHEN, CDR2 SYDVKM. The V end was cut by 8 bases, the J end by 13 bases, with 24 bases between. CDR3 bases: TGTGCCAGCGGAACAGGTCGAGAAAAGGGGGACTACTTC. Protein product: CASGTGREKGDYF.

This clonotype has a single count. The chain combines TRBV3-1 with TRBJ2-7; possibly TRBD1 for D (6 bases). The germline V and J ends were trimmed by 1 base and 6 bases, with 10 bases remaining between them. The CDR3 has 13 residues. The germline gives CDR1 LGHDT, CDR2 YNNKEL (reference sequence). The CDR3 protein is CASSQGAGVEQYF. The CDR3 nucleotides read TGTGCCAGCAGCCAAGGGGCAGGGGTCGAGCAGTACTTC.

This clonotype was observed a few times. The chain uses TRBV9 and TRBJ2-3, with 7 positions matching TRBD1. This CDR3 spans 16 amino acids. Unmatched junction bases numbered 8, after V lost 1 base and J lost 3 bases. The V gene's germline CDR1 is SGDLS and CDR2 YYNGEE. The CDR3 here is CASSVRSGGKTDTQYF. CDR3 bases: TGTGCCAGCAGCGTAAGATCAGGGGGTAAGACAGATACGCAGTATTTT.

This clonotype was seen a few times. The V and J genes are TRBV12-5 and TRBJ2-7; the D gene is possibly TRBD2 (7 bases). The V end lost 6 bases, the J end lost 0 bases, and 12 bases lay between the germline ends. CDR3 length: 14 residues. The germline gives CDR1 LGHNT, CDR2 FRNRAP. The CDR3 reads CASGGGQSSYEQYF. CDR3 DNA sequence: TGTGCTAGTGGGGGGGGGCAGAGCTCCTACGAGCAGTACTTC.

This clonotype appeared a few times. J is TRBJ2-5 and V is TRBV7-8; 11 bases agree with TRBD2. The end of the DNA fits TRBJ2-1 better, so the J call may be wrong. Germline V gene lookup returns CDR1 SGHVS and CDR2 FQNEAQ. This CDR3 is 16 amino acids long. CDR3 coding DNA: TGTGCCAGCAGCGTACCGGGACTAGCGGTTTACAATGAGCAGTTCTTC. This translates into CASSVPGLAVYNEQFF.

This clonotype turned up a few times. This chain joins TRBV9 and TRBJ1-2; D might be TRBD1 (6 bases). The CDR3 runs to 14 residues. Per germline, CDR1 SGDLS and CDR2 YYNGEE. The V end was cut by 3 bases, the J end by 8 bases, with 17 bases between. In DNA form, the CDR3 reads TGTGCCAGCAGCGGTAGACGGGGGGGCGGAGGCTACACCTTC. It yields the protein CASSGRRGGGGYTF.

V is TRBV24-1 and J is TRBJ2-2; no firm D call. The CDR3 length is 15 residues. Germline CDR1 KGHDR, CDR2 SFDVKD. V was clipped by 11 bases and J by 3 bases, with 18 bases between them. The CDR3 here is CAILEGQRYTGELFF. CDR3 DNA sequence: TGTGCCATCCTGGAAGGGCAGAGATACACCGGGGAGCTGTTTTTT.

This clonotype was counted a few times. CDR3 coding DNA: TGTGCCAGCAGCTTTAGTCCGTGGCCAGGGAACCAAGAGACCCAGTACTTC. Translation: CASSFSPWPGNQETQYF. The chain has TRBV7-6 and TRBJ2-5, with D tentatively TRBD1 (5 bases). From germline, CDR1 is SGHVS and CDR2 FNYEAQ. With 3 bases removed from V and 0 bases from J, the gap between germline ends came to 17 bases. This CDR3 region has 17 residues.